This T cell receptor (beta chain) was recorded in a study of blood T cells in healthy people across ages. Next came a second PCR, run for roughly 6 to 11 cycles, which used a sample-barcoded 5' primer along with a J-beta primer mix. TCRdb reprocessed the 5' RACE reads with MiXCR, giving one entry per CDR3 protein. The sample yields hundreds of thousands of distinct CDR3 sequences, 35% to 40% seen once. Total RNA amounts of at least 5 micrograms were extracted per sample. Study conclusions and caveats: No conclusive comparison of naive versus antigen-experienced cells was possible with unsorted PBMCs. Naive CD4+ cell counts and diversity both ran higher in long-lived than in aged donors.

Worth noting for this clonotype: Its antigen is not known.

CDR1 SGHAT and CDR2 FQNNGV come from the germline V gene. Trimming removed 0 bases from V and 8 bases from J, with 10 bases in between. This CDR3 region has 14 residues. The chain has TRBV11-2 and TRBJ1-4; D gene ambiguous. The sample consisted of blood. This TCR derives from a man in his late teens or twenties in good health. CDR3 region: CASSLDGPGEKLFF. CDR3 bases: TGTGCCAGCAGCTTAGATGGCCCGGGAGAAAAACTGTTTTTT.